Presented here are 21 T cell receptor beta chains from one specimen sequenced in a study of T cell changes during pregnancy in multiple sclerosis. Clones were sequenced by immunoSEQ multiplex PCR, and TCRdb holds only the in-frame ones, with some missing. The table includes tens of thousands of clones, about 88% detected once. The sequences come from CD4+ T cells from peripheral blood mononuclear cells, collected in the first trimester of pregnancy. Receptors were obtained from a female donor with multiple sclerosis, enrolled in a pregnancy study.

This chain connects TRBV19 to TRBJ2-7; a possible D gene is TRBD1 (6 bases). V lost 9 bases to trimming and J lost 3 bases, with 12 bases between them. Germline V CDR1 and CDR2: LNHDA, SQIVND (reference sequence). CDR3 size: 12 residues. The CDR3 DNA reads TGTGCCAGCGGGACACCCTACTACGAGCAGTACTTC. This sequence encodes CASGTPYYEQYF.

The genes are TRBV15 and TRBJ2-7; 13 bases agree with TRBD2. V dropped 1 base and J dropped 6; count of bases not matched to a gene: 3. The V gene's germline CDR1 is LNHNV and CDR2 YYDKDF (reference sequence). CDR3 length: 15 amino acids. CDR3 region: CATSRGGLAGVEQYF. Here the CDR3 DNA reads TGTGCCACCAGCAGAGGCGGACTAGCGGGAGTCGAGCAGTACTTC. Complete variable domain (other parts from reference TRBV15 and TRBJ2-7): DAMVIQNPRYQVTQFGKPVTLSCSQTLNHNVMYWYQQKSSQAPKLLFHYYDKDFNNEADTPDNFQSRRPNTSFCFLDIRSPGLGDTAMYLCATSRGGLAGVEQYFGPGTRLTVT.

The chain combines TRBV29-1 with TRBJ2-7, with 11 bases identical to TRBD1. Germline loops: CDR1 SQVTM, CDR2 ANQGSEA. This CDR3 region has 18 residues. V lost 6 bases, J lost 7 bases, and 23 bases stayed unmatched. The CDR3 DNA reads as TGCAGCGTGGGGACAGGGGGAGGTAGCGGACACCTCCGAGTGGAGCAGTACTTC. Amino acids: CSVGTGGGSGHLRVEQYF.

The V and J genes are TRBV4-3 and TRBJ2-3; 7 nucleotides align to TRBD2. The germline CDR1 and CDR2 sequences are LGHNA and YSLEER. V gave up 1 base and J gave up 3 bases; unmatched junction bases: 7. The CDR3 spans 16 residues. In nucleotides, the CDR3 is TGCGCCAGCAGCCAAGGAGCTGGGGGGGGGACAGATACGCAGTATTTT. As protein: CASSQGAGGGTDTQYF.

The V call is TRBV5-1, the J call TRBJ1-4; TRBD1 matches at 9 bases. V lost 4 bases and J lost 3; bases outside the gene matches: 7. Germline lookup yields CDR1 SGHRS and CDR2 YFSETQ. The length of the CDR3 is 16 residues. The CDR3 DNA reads TGCGCCAGCAGCCAAACAGGGGGCACGGCTAATGAAAAACTGTTTTTT. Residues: CASSQTGGTANEKLFF.

CDR3 region: CASRPEGLAGRDTQYF. The CDR3 nucleotides read TGTGCCAGCAGACCTGAGGGACTAGCGGGACGGGATACGCAGTATTTT. The gene calls are TRBV28 and TRBJ2-3, with 13 bases matching TRBD2. The CDR3 is 16 amino acids. After removal of 6 bases from V and 6 bases from J, the junction contained 9 bases not matched to a gene. From germline, CDR1 is MDHEN and CDR2 SYDVKM.

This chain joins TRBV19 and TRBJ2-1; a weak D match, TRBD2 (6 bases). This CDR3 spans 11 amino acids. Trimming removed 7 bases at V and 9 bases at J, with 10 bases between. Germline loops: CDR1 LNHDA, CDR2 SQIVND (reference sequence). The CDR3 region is CASTQEGEQFF. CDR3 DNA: TGTGCCAGTACCCAGGAGGGTGAGCAGTTCTTC.

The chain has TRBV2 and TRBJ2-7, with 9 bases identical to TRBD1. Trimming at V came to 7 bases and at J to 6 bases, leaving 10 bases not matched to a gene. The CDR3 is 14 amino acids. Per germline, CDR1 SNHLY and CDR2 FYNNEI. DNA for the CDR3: TGTGCCAGCATCCCGAGGACAGGGGCAGTCGAGCAGTACTTC. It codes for CASIPRTGAVEQYF.

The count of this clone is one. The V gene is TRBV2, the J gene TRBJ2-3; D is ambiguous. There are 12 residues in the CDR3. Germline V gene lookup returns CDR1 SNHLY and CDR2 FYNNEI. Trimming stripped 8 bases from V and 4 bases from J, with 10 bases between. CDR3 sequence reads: CASRVVADTQYF. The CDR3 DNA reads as TGTGCCAGCCGCGTGGTGGCAGATACGCAGTATTTT.

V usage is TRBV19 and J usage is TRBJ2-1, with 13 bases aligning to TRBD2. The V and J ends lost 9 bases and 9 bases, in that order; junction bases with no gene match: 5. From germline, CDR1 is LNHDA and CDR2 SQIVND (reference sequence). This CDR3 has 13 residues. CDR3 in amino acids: CASWTSGRGEQFF. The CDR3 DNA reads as TGTGCCAGCTGGACTAGCGGGAGAGGTGAGCAGTTCTTC.

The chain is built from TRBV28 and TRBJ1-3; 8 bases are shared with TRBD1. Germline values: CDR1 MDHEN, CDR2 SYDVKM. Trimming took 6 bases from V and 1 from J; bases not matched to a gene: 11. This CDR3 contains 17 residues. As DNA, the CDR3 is TGTGCCAGCAGACTCACTCAGGGGGCACGATCTGGAAACACCATATATTTT. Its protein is CASRLTQGARSGNTIYF.

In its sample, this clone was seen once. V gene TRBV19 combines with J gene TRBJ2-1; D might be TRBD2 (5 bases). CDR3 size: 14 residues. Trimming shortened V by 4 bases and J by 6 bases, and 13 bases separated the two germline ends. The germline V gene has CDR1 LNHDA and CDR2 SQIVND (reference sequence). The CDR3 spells CASSTHTSGNEQFF. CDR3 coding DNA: TGTGCCAGTAGTACCCATACTAGTGGCAATGAGCAGTTCTTC.

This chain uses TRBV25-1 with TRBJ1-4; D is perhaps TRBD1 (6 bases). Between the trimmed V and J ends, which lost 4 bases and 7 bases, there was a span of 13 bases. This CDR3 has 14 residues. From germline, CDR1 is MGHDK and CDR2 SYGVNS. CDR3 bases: TGTGCCAGCAGTGGGGGGGGCTTTAGTGAAAAACTGTTTTTT. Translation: CASSGGGFSEKLFF.

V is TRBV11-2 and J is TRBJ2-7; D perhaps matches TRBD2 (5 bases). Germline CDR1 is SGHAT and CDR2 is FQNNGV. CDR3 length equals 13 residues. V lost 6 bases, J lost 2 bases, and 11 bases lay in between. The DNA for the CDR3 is TGTGCCAGCAGATACGGGGTTACCTACGAGCAGTACTTC. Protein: CASRYGVTYEQYF.

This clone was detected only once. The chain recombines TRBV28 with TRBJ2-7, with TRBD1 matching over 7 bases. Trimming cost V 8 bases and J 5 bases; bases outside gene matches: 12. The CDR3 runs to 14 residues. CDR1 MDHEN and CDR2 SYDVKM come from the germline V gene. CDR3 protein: CASVRDRVVDEQYF. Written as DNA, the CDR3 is TGTGCCAGCGTCCGAGACAGGGTAGTCGACGAGCAGTACTTC.

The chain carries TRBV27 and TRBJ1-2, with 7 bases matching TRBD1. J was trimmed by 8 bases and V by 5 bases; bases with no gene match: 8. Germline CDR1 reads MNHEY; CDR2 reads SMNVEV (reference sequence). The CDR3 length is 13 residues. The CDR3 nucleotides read TGTGCCAGCAGTGCCGACAGGGTGCGCGGCTACACCTTC. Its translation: CASSADRVRGYTF.

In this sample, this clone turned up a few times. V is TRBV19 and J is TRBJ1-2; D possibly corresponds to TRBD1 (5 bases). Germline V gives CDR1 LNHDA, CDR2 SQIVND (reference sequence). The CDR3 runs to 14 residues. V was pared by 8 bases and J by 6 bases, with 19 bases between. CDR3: CASHKTAGGDGYTF. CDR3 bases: TGTGCCAGTCATAAGACCGCGGGGGGGGATGGCTACACCTTC. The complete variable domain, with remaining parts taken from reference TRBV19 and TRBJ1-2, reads DGGITQSPKYLFRKEGQNVTLSCEQNLNHDAMYWYRQDPGQGLRLIYYSQIVNDFQKGDIAEGYSVSREKKESFPLTVTSAQKNPTAFYLCASHKTAGGDGYTFGSGTRLTVV.

CDR3 DNA sequence: TGTGCCAGCAGCGCCACTGCACAGGGGAACTTCGACGGTAGCAATCAGCCCCAGCATTTT. Translated, it gives CASSATAQGNFDGSNQPQHF. This chain links TRBV21-1 with TRBJ1-5; the DNA was not used to check the table's D call, TRBD1. TRBV21-1 corresponds to a pseudogene. The CDR3 covers 20 residues.

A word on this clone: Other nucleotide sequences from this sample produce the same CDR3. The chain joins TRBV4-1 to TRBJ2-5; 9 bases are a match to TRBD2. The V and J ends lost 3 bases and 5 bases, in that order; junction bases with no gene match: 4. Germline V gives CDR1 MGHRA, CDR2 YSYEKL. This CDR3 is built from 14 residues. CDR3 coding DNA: TGCGCCAGCAGCCAGGGACTAGCTTCCGAGACCCAGTACTTC. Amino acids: CASSQGLASETQYF.

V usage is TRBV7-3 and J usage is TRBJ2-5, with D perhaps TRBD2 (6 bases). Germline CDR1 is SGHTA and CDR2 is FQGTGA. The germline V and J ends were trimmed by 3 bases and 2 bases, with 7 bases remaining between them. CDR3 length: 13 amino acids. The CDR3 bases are TGTGCCAGCAGCTTGGGACTGCAAGAGACCCAGTACTTC. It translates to CASSLGLQETQYF.

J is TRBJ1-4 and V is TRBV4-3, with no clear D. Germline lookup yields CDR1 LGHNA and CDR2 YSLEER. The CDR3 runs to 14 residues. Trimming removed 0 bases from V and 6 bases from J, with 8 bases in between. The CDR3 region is CASSQDFTYEKLFF. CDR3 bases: TGCGCCAGCAGCCAAGATTTCACTTATGAAAAACTGTTTTTT.